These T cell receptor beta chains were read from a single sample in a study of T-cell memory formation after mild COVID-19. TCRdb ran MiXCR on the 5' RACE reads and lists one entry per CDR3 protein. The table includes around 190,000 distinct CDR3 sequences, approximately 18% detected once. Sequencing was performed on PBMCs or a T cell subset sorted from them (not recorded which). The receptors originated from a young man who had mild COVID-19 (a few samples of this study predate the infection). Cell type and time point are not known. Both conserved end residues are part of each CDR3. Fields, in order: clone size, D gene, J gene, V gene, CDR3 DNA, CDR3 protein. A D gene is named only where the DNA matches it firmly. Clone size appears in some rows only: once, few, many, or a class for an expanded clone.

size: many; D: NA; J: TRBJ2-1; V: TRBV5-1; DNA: TGCGCCAGCAGCTCCGGCTCGATCTTCAATGAGCAGTTCTTC; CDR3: CASSSGSIFNEQFF
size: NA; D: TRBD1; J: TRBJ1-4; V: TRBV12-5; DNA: TGTGCTAGTGGTTTGCCCGGGACAGCGCGGAGGGAAAAACTGTTTTTT; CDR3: CASGLPGTARREKLFF
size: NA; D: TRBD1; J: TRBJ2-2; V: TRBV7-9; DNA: TGTGCCAGCAGCTGGTACAGGGGGGCGAACACCGGGGAGCTGTTTTTT; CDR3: CASSWYRGANTGELFF
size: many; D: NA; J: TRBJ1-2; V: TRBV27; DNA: TGTGCCAGCAGTGACCGCTACTATGGCTACACCTTC; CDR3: CASSDRYYGYTF
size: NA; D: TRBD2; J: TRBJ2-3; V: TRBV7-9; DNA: TGTGCCAGCAGCTTAGCGCGGGGCCTGGGGGGGACGCAGTATTTT; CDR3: CASSLARGLGGTQYF
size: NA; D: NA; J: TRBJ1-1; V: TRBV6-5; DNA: TGTGCCAGCACCTACCAAGAGAACACTGAAGCTTTCTTT; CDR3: CASTYQENTEAFF
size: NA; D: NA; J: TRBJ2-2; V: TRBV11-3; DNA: TGTGCCAGCAGCTCGTCTCCGGGACAATTCACCGGGGAGCTGTTTTTT; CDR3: CASSSSPGQFTGELFF
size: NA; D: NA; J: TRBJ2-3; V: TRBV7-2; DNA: TGTGCCAGCAGTCTTTGGGGCTCAGATACGCAGTATTTT; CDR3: CASSLWGSDTQYF
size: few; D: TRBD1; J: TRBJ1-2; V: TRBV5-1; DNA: TGCGCCAGCAGCTGGGGGACAGGACCCCTTTATGGCTACACCTTC; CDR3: CASSWGTGPLYGYTF
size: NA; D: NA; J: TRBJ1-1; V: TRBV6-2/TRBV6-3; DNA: TGTGCCAGCAGCCCAAGAAGATCCACTGAAGCTTTCTTT; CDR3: CASSPRRSTEAFF
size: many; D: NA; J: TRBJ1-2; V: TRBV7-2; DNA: TGTGCCAGCAGCTCCGAACAGACGGACTATGGCTACACCTTC; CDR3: CASSSEQTDYGYTF
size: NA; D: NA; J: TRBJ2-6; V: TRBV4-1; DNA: TGCGCCAGCAGCCAAGGGGCATCGGGGGCCAACGTCCTGACTTTC; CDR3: CASSQGASGANVLTF
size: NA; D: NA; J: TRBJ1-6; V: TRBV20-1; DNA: TGCAGTGCTAGAGCGGGGGGGAGCTCCTATAATTCACACCTCCACTTT; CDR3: CSARAGGSSYNSHLHF
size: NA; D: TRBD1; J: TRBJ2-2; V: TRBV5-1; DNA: TGCGCCAGCAGCTCCCAGGGGGTCGCCGGGGAGCTGTTTTTT; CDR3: CASSSQGVAGELFF